The present T cell receptor (beta chain) was sequenced within a study of CD8+ T cells in alopecia areata. About this clone itself: Because the CDR3's place on the DNA is in doubt, the DNA is left out and the CDR3 is given as listed by TCRdb.

After isolation, RNA underwent reverse transcription to generate cDNA as the sequencing template. Clones were read by immunoSEQ multiplex PCR, and TCRdb kept only the in-frame ones, dropping some. The sample records about 150,000 clones, about 51% being singletons. Germline CDR1 is SEHNR and CDR2 is FQNEAQ (reference sequence). Counting both end residues, the CDR3 totals 13 amino acids. The clonotype was recovered from a human donor with alopecia areata. The sample in question was CD8+ T cells sorted from blood, obtained at week 0. The chain carries TRBV7-9 and TRBJ2-6. CDR3 loop: CASPVPGANVLTF.